This T cell receptor (beta chain) originates from a study of blood T cell repertoires in COVID-19. This clone has more than one count but fewer than ten. The data were produced by immunoSEQ multiplex PCR, yet TCRdb's version contains in-frame clones alone and is incomplete. Found here are approximately 170,000 clones, 70% to 85% of them singletons; the top ten hold 15% to 20%. CDR1 and CDR2 (germline): SGDLS, YYNGEE. The CDR3 has 16 residues. Deletions cut 0 bases from V and 1 base from J, with 10 bases between. The sequencing input was PBMCs or T cells enriched from blood (not recorded which). The TCR sequence derives from a woman between 65 and 79 years old in a cohort exposed to, infected with or recovered from COVID-19 (not recorded which). J is TRBJ2-2 and V is TRBV9, with TRBD2 as a possible D gene (5 bases). Here the CDR3 DNA reads TGTGCCAGCAGCGTAGATGCGGGCGGGAACACCGGGGAGCTGTTTTTT. It is translated as CASSVDAGGNTGELFF. The variable domain in full, completed from reference TRBV9 and TRBJ2-2, reads DSGVTQTPKHLITATGQRVTLRCSPRSGDLSVYWYQQSLDQGLQFLIQYYNGEERAKGNILERFSAQQFPDLHSELNLSSLELGDSALYFCASSVDAGGNTGELFFGEGSRLTVL.